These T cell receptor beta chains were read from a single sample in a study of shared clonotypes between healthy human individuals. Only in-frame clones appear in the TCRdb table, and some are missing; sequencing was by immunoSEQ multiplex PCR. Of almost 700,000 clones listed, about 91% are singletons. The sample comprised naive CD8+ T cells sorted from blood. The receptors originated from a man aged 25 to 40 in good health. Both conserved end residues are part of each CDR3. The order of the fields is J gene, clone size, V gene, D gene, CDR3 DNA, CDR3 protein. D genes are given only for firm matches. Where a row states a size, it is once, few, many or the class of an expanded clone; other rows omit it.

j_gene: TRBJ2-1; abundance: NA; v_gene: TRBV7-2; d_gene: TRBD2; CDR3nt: TGTGCCAGCAGCTTATCTTCTAGCGGGAGCGAGTTGGATGAGCAGTTCTTC; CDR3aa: CASSLSSSGSELDEQFF
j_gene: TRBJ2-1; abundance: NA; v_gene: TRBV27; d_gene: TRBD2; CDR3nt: TGTGCCAGCAGAGCGGGACTAGCGGGAGAGAGCTCCTACAATGAGCAGTTCTTC; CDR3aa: CASRAGLAGESSYNEQFF
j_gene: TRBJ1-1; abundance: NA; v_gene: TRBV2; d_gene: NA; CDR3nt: TGTGCCAGCTGGGGTCGTGGGAGGACTGAAGCTTTCTTT; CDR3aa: CASWGRGRTEAFF
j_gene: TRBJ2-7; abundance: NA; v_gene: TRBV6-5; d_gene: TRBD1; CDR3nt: TGTGCCAGCAGTCCGGGACAGTTCGACGAGCAGTACTTC; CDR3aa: CASSPGQFDEQYF
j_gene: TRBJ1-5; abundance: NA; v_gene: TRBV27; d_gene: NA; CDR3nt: TGTGCCAGCAGTTTCAGCCCGTTTCCGAATAGCAATCAGCCCCAGCATTTT; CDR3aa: CASSFSPFPNSNQPQHF
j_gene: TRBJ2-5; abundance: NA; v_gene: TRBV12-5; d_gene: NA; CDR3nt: TGTGCTAGTGGTTTGGTATTAGGTCCAGCCCGGGTGGGGACCCAGTACTTC; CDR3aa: CASGLVLGPARVGTQYF
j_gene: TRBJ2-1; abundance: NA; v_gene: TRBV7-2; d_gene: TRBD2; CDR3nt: TGTGCCAGCAGCTTAATCGGGGGGGGCTCCTACAATGAGCAGTTCTTC; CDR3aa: CASSLIGGGSYNEQFF
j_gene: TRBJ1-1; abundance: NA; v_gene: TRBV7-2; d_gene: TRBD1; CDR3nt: TGTGCCAGCAGCTACCGAGACAGGGGGCTGGTGAACACTGAAGCTTTCTTT; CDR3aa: CASSYRDRGLVNTEAFF
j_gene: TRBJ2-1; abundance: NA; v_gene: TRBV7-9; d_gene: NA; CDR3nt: TGTGCCAGCAGCTTCTGGGGAGTAAGGGGGGGGGACTACAATGAGCAGTTCTTC; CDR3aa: CASSFWGVRGGDYNEQFF
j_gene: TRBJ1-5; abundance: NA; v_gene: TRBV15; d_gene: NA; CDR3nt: TGTGCCACCAGCAGCGATCCTAGCAATCAGCCCCAGCATTTT; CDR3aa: CATSSDPSNQPQHF
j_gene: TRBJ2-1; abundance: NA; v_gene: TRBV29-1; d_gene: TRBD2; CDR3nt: TGCAGCGTTGATGGGCGGGAGACGGTCAATGAGCAGTTCTTC; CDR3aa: CSVDGRETVNEQFF
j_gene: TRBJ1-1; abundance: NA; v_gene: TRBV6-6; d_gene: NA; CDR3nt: TGTGCCAGCAGTTACTCGCGGGGAGACTCCAACACTGAAGCTTTCTTT; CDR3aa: CASSYSRGDSNTEAFF
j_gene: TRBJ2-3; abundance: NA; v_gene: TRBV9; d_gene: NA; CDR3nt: TGTGCCAGCAGCGTAAGGTCGAGAAATTTT; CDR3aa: CASSVRSRNF
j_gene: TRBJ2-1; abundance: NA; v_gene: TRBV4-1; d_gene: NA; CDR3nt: TGCGCCAGCAGCCACCTAGATAATGAGGGGTCTAAACAGGGTGTATTCTTC; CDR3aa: CASSHLDNEGSKQGVFF
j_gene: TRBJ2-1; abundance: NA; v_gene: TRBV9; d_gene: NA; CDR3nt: TGTGCCAGCACCCTGGGAGGGGGTCCATCCTTTGAGCAGTTCTTC; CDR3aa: CASTLGGGPSFEQFF
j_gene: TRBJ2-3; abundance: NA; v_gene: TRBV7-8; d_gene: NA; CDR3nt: TGTGCCAGCAGCTTACCCCTCGTGTTTGAAGCGAACACAGATACGCAGTATTTT; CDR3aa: CASSLPLVFEANTDTQYF
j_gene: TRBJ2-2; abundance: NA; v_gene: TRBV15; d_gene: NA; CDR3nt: TGTGCCACCAGCAGTTGGGGGTCCGGGGAGCTGTTTTTT; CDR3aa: CATSSWGSGELFF
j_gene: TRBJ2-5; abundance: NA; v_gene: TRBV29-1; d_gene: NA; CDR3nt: TGCAGCGTTGTCCGTGAGGAGACCCAGTACTTC; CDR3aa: CSVVREETQYF
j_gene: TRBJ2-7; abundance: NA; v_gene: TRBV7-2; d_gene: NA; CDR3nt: TGTGCCAGCAGCTTAGTGGGTTACGAGCAGTACTTC; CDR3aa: CASSLVGYEQYF
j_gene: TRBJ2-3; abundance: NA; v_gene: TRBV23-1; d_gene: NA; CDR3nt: TGCGCCAGCACCCGACCTGCAGGGAGGTCACCGCGGGCGCAGTATTTT; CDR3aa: CASTRPAGRSPRAQYF
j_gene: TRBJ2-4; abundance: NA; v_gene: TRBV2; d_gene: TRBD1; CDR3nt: TGTGCCAGCAGTGATTCAGGGGGAAACATTCAGTACTTC; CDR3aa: CASSDSGGNIQYF
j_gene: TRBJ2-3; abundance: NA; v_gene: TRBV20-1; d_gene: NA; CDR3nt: TGCAGTGCTACGGCAGATACGCAGTATTTT; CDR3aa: CSATADTQYF
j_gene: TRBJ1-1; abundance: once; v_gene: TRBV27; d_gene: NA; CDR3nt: TGTGCCAGCAGTCCGTATCGCGGACAGAACACTGAAGCTTTCTTT; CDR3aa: CASSPYRGQNTEAFF
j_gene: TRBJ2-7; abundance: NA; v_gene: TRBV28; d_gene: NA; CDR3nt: TGTGCCAGCAGTTCCGGGACGGCGAGCTCCTACGAGCAGTACTTC; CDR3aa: CASSSGTASSYEQYF
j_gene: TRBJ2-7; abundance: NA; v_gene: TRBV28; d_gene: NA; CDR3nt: TGTGCCAGCAGAGGCCCCAGGACGGAGGTTGCATACGAGCAGTACTTC; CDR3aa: CASRGPRTEVAYEQYF
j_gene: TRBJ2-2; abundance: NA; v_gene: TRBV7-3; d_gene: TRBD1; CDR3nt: TGTGCCAGCAGCCCCATGGGGGACAGGGGTGGCGGGGAGCTGTTTTTT; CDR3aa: CASSPMGDRGGGELFF
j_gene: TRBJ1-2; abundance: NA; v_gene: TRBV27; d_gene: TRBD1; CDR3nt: TGTGCCAGCAGCTGGACAGGGTACCAGGGGTACACCTTC; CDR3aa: CASSWTGYQGYTF
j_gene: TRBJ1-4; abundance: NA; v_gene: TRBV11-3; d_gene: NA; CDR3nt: TGTGCCAGCAGCCCGGATAATGAAAAACTGTTTTTT; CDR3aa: CASSPDNEKLFF
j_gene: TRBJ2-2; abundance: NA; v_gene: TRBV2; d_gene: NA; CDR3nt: TGTGCCAGCAGTGAAACGCCCGGGACCCGAAGTGCCGGGGAGCTGTTTTTT; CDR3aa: CASSETPGTRSAGELFF
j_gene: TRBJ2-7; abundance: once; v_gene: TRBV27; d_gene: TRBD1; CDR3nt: TGTGCCAGCAGTTTAGGGACAGGTCTCTACGAGCAGTACTTC; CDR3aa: CASSLGTGLYEQYF
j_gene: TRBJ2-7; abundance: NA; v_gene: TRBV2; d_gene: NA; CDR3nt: TGTGCCAGCAGTGAAGCGCAGGACTCCTACGAGCAGTACTTC; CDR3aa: CASSEAQDSYEQYF